The rows below give T cell receptor beta chains drawn from one sample of a study of graft-versus-host responses after intestinal transplantation. Sequencing used immunoSEQ multiplex PCR; TCRdb keeps in-frame clones, though not all of them. This table holds about 94,000 clones, 90% to 95% found once. No antigens are known for them. This specimen consisted of unstimulated CD8+ T cells sorted from spleen or lymph node cells, obtained before intestinal transplant. These TCRs come from a human donor who received an intestinal transplant. The CDR3 runs from the conserved cysteine through the conserved F or W. The order of the fields is D gene, J gene, clone size, V gene, CDR3 protein, CDR3 DNA. A D gene is named only where the DNA matches it firmly. Clone size is shown for a subset of rows, as once, few, many or a class of expanded clone.

NA TRBJ2-7 NA TRBV10-2 CASSEAPPGYEQYF TGCGCCAGCAGTGAGGCCCCTCCAGGTTACGAGCAGTACTTC
NA TRBJ2-7 NA TRBV27 CASSPDIAYEQYF TGTGCCAGCAGTCCCGACATCGCCTACGAGCAGTACTTC
NA TRBJ2-7 few TRBV30 CAWRAVSTYEQYF TGTGCCTGGAGGGCAGTATCCACCTACGAGCAGTACTTC
NA TRBJ2-7 few TRBV28 CASSYWRTGRAYEQYF TGTGCCAGCAGTTATTGGCGGACAGGGAGGGCCTACGAGCAGTACTTC
NA TRBJ2-4 NA TRBV19 CASSDYLAPMNIQYF TGTGCCAGTAGCGACTACTTGGCTCCCATGAACATTCAGTACTTC
TRBD1 TRBJ2-7 NA TRBV27 CASSWDRGTYEQYF TGTGCCAGCAGTTGGGACAGGGGGACCTACGAGCAGTACTTC
NA TRBJ2-7 NA TRBV4-1 CASSQFAGGSSYEQYF TGCGCCAGCAGCCAATTCGCTGGCGGAAGCTCCTACGAGCAGTACTTC
TRBD1 TRBJ2-3 NA TRBV27 CASSLIGTGTLTDTQYF TGTGCCAGCAGTTTGATTGGGACAGGGACCCTCACAGATACGCAGTATTTT
TRBD2 TRBJ2-7 NA TRBV7-2 CASSLELGGWIGEAYEQYF TGTGCCAGCAGCTTAGAATTGGGGGGGTGGATTGGTGAGGCCTACGAGCAGTACTTC
NA TRBJ2-1 once TRBV10-2 CASSALGASAIYNEQFF TGCGCCAGCAGCGCATTAGGGGCTAGCGCGATTTACAATGAGCAGTTCTTC
NA TRBJ2-7 NA TRBV30 CAWSSPMARGGYEQYF TGTGCCTGGAGTTCGCCGATGGCCCGAGGTGGCTACGAGCAGTACTTC
NA TRBJ1-2 NA TRBV9 CASSVGESATAPNYGYTF TGTGCCAGCAGCGTAGGAGAAAGCGCGACAGCCCCTAACTATGGCTACACCTTC
NA TRBJ2-7 NA TRBV5-1 CASSSAYEQYF TGCGCCAGCAGCTCTGCCTACGAGCAGTACTTC
NA TRBJ1-2 NA TRBV29-1 CSVEGEIGTDFYGYTF TGCAGCGTTGAAGGGGAAATCGGGACTGATTTCTATGGCTACACCTTC
NA TRBJ2-3 NA TRBV5-1 CASSLAGVSTDTQYF TGCGCCAGCAGCTTGGCCGGAGTGAGCACAGATACGCAGTATTTT
NA TRBJ1-1 NA TRBV6-5 CASSYNPTVEAFF TGTGCCAGCAGTTACAATCCCACGGTAGAAGCTTTCTTT
TRBD2 TRBJ2-7 NA TRBV5-6 CASSLGGRAGSSYEQYF TGTGCCAGCAGCTTGGGCGGGAGGGCCGGAAGTTCCTACGAGCAGTACTTC
NA TRBJ1-5 once TRBV5-6 CASSLMSDNQPQHF TGTGCCAGCAGCTTGATGTCAGATAATCAGCCCCAGCATTTT
NA TRBJ2-1 NA TRBV5-4 CASSLDINEQFF TGTGCCAGCAGCTTGGACATTAATGAGCAGTTCTTC
NA TRBJ2-7 NA TRBV27 CASTSLGDNEQYF TGTGCCAGCACTTCTCTGGGGGACAACGAGCAGTACTTC
NA TRBJ2-1 once TRBV28 CASNRQEYNEQFF TGTGCCAGCAATCGACAGGAGTACAATGAGCAGTTCTTC
TRBD1 TRBJ2-2 NA TRBV4-1 CASSYKTPGQEWITGELFF TGCGCCAGCAGTTACAAGACCCCGGGACAGGAGTGGATCACCGGGGAGCTGTTTTTT
TRBD2 TRBJ2-1 NA TRBV19 CASSLSGRGEQFF TGTGCCAGTAGCCTTAGCGGGAGGGGTGAGCAGTTCTTC
TRBD1 TRBJ2-7 few TRBV4-1 CASSQRTGREQYF TGCGCCAGCAGCCAAAGGACAGGGAGAGAGCAGTACTTC
TRBD1 TRBJ2-3 NA TRBV2 CASSEFMDRGDTQYF TGTGCCAGCAGTGAATTCATGGACAGGGGTGATACGCAGTATTTT
NA TRBJ2-1 NA TRBV14 CASSLNPSSYNEQFF TGTGCCAGCAGCCTAAACCCCAGCTCCTACAATGAGCAGTTCTTC